The 4 T cell receptor beta chains in this list originate from one sample, sequenced in a study of long-term antiretroviral therapy in people with HIV. Researchers ran immunoSEQ v3.0 at survey level. The data were produced by immunoSEQ multiplex PCR, yet TCRdb's version contains in-frame clones alone and is incomplete. Among roughly 29,000 clones listed, roughly 94% were seen once. The sample was unsorted PBMCs, taken 5.3 years after starting antiretroviral therapy. All receptors come from a man in his fifties with HIV.

The chain combines TRBV9 with TRBJ2-1; D call uncertain. This CDR3 comprises 15 residues. Germline-derived CDR1 and CDR2 are SGDLS and YYNGEE. V lost 0 bases and J 5 bases, leaving 12 bases between the germline ends. Here the CDR3 DNA reads TGTGCCAGCAGCGTAGGATGGGTCGGGCACAATGAGCAGTTCTTC. Translating gives CASSVGWVGHNEQFF.

The chain employs TRBV5-1 and TRBJ2-2, with no clear D. V was cut by 4 bases and J by 5 bases, with 12 bases left in between. This CDR3 is 14 amino acids long. Germline V lookup: CDR1 SGHRS, CDR2 YFSETQ. The CDR3 bases are TGCGCCAGCAGCGATGGTGTGGGAACCGGGGAGCTGTTTTTT. Translating gives CASSDGVGTGELFF.

V usage is TRBV11-2 and J usage is TRBJ2-7, with 7 nucleotides matching TRBD1. Germline CDR1 reads SGHAT; CDR2 reads FQNNGV. This CDR3 region has 12 residues. The V segment lost 5 bases and the J segment 4 bases; nucleotides outside the gene matches: 2. CDR3 in amino acids: CASSATGYEQYF. CDR3 in DNA: TGTGCCAGCAGCGCGACAGGGTACGAGCAGTACTTC.

The chain employs TRBV6-1 and TRBJ2-7; 7 bases are a match to TRBD1. This CDR3 is 15 amino acids long. V was clipped by 5 bases and J by 3 bases; unmatched bases: 10. CDR1 is MNHNS, CDR2 SASEGT, per germline. The chain's CDR3 is CASSRGTGANYEQYF. The CDR3 nucleotides are TGTGCCAGCAGTCGCGGTACAGGGGCAAACTACGAGCAGTACTTC.